A single sample is the source of the 13 T cell receptor beta chains below, sequenced in a study of blood T cell repertoires in COVID-19. Generated by immunoSEQ multiplex PCR, the TCRdb table keeps only in-frame clones and is missing some. The table shows approximately 400,000 clones, with more than 75% occurring only once. Sample: PBMCs or T cells enriched from blood (not recorded which). These receptors were obtained from a woman under 30 who had recovered from COVID-19.

This chain uses TRBV5-1 with TRBJ2-7; 13 positions match TRBD2. This CDR3 is 16 amino acids long. V trimming: 4 bases; J trimming: 4 bases; junction bases outside the gene matches: 8. The germline gives CDR1 SGHRS, CDR2 YFSETQ. The CDR3 DNA reads TGCGCCAGCAGCCGAACTAGCGGGGGGGCCCGGTACGAGCAGTACTTC. Translation: CASSRTSGGARYEQYF.

The chain couples TRBV28 to TRBJ1-6; 12 nucleotides agree with TRBD1. Germline CDR1 reads MDHEN; CDR2 reads SYDVKM. CDR3 length equals 17 residues. The V gene end was trimmed by 6 bases and the J gene end by 7 bases; junction bases not matched to a gene: 10. In DNA, the CDR3 is TGTGCCAGCAGGGGCGGGACAGGGGGCGGAACAAATTCACCCCTCCACTTT. It encodes CASRGGTGGGTNSPLHF. Full variable domain (missing parts from reference TRBV28 and TRBJ1-6): DVKVTQSSRYLVKRTGEKVFLECVQDMDHENMFWYRQDPGLGLRLIYFSYDVKMKEKGDIPEGYSVSREKKERFSLILESASTNQTSMYLCASRGGTGGGTNSPLHFGNGTRLTVT.

This sequence joins TRBV19 and TRBJ2-7; 8 bases are a match to TRBD1. Germline values: CDR1 LNHDA, CDR2 SQIVND (reference sequence). V dropped 5 bases and J dropped 2; count of bases not matched to a gene: 2. CDR3 length equals 13 residues. The CDR3 bases are TGTGCCAGTAGTGGGACAGGCACCTACGAGCAGTACTTC. It yields the protein CASSGTGTYEQYF.

The chain combines TRBV18 with TRBJ2-4, with 9 bases fitting TRBD2. This CDR3 comprises 15 residues. V lost 4 bases, J lost 5 bases, and 6 bases stayed unmatched. Germline assignment: CDR1 KGHSH and CDR2 LQKENI. The CDR3 reads CASSRAGGPQNIQYF. The CDR3 nucleotides read TGTGCCAGCTCACGAGCGGGGGGACCCCAAAACATTCAGTACTTC.

The chain is built from TRBV25-1 and TRBJ1-1; a weak D match, TRBD1 (5 bases). The V end lost 3 bases, the J end lost 10 bases, and 18 bases lay between the germline ends. Germline lookup yields CDR1 MGHDK and CDR2 SYGVNS. The CDR3 consists of 14 residues. CDR3 in amino acids: CASSEGWDSGGAFF. CDR3 sequence (DNA): TGTGCCAGCAGTGAGGGTTGGGACTCGGGAGGAGCTTTCTTT.

V and J are TRBV12-3 or TRBV12-4 and TRBJ1-3; D gene unclear. Trimming shortened V by 7 bases and J by 4 bases, and 8 bases separated the two germline ends. This CDR3 spans 12 amino acids. The CDR3, as DNA: TGTGCCAGCACCCGAGCAGGAAACACCATATATTTT. Its translation is CASTRAGNTIYF.

This clone was seen a single time. The V and J genes are TRBV28 and TRBJ2-7, with D tentatively TRBD2 (5 bases). The germline V gene encodes CDR1 MDHEN and CDR2 SYDVKM. The V gene lost 2 bases and the J gene lost 2 bases, with 7 bases spanning the gap. The CDR3 consists of 13 residues. This CDR3 reads CASSLAGTYEQYF. CDR3 bases: TGTGCCAGCAGTTTAGCCGGGACCTACGAGCAGTACTTC.

This clone was picked up one time. This sequence joins TRBV25-1 and TRBJ1-1; the D gene is possibly TRBD1 (6 bases). CDR3 length: 14 amino acids. Germline CDR1 and CDR2: MGHDK and SYGVNS. Trimming pared 2 bases from V and 3 bases from J, leaving 10 bases between. This CDR3 is CASSERGADTEAFF. CDR3 DNA sequence: TGTGCCAGCAGTGAACGGGGGGCGGACACTGAAGCTTTCTTT.

The chain employs TRBV7-9 and TRBJ1-4, with TRBD1 matching 7 bases. Germline CDR1 is SEHNR and CDR2 is FQNEAQ (reference sequence). The trim removed 5 bases at V and 5 bases at J, leaving 8 bases unmatched. The CDR3 spans 15 residues. The CDR3 protein is CASSPWTGINEKLFF. The CDR3 DNA is TGTGCCAGCAGCCCGTGGACAGGAATAAATGAAAAACTGTTTTTT. The complete variable domain, with remaining parts taken from reference TRBV7-9 and TRBJ1-4, reads DTGVSQNPRHKITKRGQNVTFRCDPISEHNRLYWYRQTLGQGPEFLTYFQNEAQLEKSRLLSDRFSAERPKGSFSTLEIQRTEQGDSAMYLCASSPWTGINEKLFFGSGTQLSVL.

This clone was detected only once. This sequence joins TRBV4-1 and TRBJ2-7; TRBD1 matches at 8 bases. CDR1 is MGHRA and CDR2 is YSYEKL in the germline V gene. With V trimmed by 6 bases and J by 11 bases, 9 bases remained unmatched. CDR3 size: 12 residues. DNA of the CDR3: TGCGCCAGCAGTCATGACAGGGGCGGGGAGTACTTC. Translation gives CASSHDRGGEYF.

V usage is TRBV7-6 and J usage is TRBJ2-7, with 8 nucleotides matching TRBD2. The CDR3 contains 19 residues. Germline V gives CDR1 SGHVS, CDR2 FNYEAQ. Germline trimming cut 1 base from V and 0 bases from J; bases unmatched to any gene: 14. CDR3 coding DNA: TGTGCCAGCAGCTTAGAAGAGGGTAGCGGGGACCCCTTCTCCTACGAGCAGTACTTC. It specifies CASSLEEGSGDPFSYEQYF.

The rearrangement links TRBV19 to TRBJ1-1, with D possibly being TRBD1 (6 bases). This CDR3 comprises 12 residues. V lost 5 bases to trimming and J lost 6 bases, with 10 bases between them. Looked up from germline, CDR1 is LNHDA and CDR2 is SQIVND (reference sequence). The CDR3 reads CASSPRGSEAFF. DNA for the CDR3: TGTGCCAGTAGTCCCAGGGGTTCTGAAGCTTTCTTT.

The genes are TRBV7-9 and TRBJ1-6, with a weak D call TRBD1 (5 bases). In germline, CDR1 is SEHNR, CDR2 FQNEAQ (reference sequence). The V gene lost 2 bases and the J gene lost 8 bases, with 13 bases spanning the gap. CDR3 size: 15 residues. In DNA, the CDR3 is TGTGCCAGCAGCTTAACTGGGTGGGGGGATTCACCCCTCCACTTT. Residues: CASSLTGWGDSPLHF.